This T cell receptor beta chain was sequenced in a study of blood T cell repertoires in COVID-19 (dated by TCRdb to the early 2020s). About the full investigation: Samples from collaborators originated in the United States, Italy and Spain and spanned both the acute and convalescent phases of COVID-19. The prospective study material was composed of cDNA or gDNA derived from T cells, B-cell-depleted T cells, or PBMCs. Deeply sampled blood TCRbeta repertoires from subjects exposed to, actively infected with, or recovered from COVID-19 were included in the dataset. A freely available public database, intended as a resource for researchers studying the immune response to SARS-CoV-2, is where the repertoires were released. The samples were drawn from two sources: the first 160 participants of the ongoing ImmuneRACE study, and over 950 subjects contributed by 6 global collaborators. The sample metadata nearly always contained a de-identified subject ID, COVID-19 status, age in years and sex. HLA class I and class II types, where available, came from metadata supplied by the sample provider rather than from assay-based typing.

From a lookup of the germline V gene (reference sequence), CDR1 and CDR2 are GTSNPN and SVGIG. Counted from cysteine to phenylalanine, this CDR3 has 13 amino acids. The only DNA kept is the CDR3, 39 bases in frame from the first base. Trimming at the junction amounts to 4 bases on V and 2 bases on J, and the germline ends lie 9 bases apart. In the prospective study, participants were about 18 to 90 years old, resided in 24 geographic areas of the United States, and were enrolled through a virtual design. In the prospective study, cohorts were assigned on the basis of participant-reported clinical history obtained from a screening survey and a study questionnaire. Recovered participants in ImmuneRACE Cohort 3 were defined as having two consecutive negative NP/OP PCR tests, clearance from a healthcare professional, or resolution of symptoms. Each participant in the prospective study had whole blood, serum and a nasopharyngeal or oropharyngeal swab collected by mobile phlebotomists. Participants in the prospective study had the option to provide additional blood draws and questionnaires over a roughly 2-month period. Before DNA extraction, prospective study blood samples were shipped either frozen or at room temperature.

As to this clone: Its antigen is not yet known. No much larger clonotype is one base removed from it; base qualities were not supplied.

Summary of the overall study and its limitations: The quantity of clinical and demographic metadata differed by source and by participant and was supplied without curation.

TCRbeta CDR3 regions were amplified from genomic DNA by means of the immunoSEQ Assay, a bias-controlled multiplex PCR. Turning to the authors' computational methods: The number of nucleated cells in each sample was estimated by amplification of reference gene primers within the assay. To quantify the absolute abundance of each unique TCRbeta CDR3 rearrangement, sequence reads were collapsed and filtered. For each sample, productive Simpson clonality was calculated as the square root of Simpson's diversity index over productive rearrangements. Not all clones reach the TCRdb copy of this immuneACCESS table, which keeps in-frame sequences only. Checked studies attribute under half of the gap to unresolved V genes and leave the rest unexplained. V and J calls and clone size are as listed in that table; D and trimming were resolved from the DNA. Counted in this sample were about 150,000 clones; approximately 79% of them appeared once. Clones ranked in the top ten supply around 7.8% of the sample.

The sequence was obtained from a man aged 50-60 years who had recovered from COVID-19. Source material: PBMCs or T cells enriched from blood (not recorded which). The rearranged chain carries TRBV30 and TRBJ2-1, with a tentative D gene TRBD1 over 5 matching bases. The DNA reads TGTGCCTGGATAACAGGCACCTACAATGAGCAGTTCTTC. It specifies CAWITGTYNEQFF.